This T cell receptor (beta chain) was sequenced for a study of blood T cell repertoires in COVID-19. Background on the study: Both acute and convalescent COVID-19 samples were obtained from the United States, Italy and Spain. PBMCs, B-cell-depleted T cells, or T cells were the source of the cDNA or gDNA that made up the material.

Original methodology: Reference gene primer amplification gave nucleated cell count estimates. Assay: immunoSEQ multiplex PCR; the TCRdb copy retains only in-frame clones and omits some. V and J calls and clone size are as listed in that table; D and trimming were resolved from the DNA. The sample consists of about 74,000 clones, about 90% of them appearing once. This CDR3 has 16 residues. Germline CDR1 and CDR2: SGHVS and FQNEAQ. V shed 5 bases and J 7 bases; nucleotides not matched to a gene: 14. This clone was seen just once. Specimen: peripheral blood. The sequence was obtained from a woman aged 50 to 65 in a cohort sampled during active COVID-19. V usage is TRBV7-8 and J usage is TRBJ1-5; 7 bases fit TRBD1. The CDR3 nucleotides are TGTGCCAGCAGCCGATCGGACAGGACTACCTACCAGCCCCAGCATTTT. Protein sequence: CASSRSDRTTYQPQHF. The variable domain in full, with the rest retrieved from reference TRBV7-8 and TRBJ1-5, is GAGVSQSPRYKVAKRGQDVALRCDPISGHVSLFWYQQALGQGPEFLTYFQNEAQLDKSGLPSDRFFAERPEGSVSTLKIQRTQQEDSAVYLCASSRSDRTTYQPQHFGDGTRLSIL.